This T cell receptor beta chain stems from a study of blood T cell repertoires in COVID-19. Overall study: The study drew acute and convalescent COVID-19 samples from the United States, Italy and Spain. In each case, the material was cDNA or gDNA derived from T cells, B-cell-depleted T cells, or PBMCs.

Per the authors' pipeline: Reference gene primer amplification in the assay estimated nucleated cell counts. Sequencing used immunoSEQ multiplex PCR; TCRdb keeps in-frame clones, though not all of them. From that table come the V and J calls and clone size; the DNA was used to work out D and trimming. The repertoire holds 100,000 to 120,000 clones, with about 88% as singletons. The sequenced material came from peripheral blood. This receptor was identified in a woman aged 70 to 79 who had recovered from COVID-19.

The CDR3 region has the DNA TGTGCCAGCAGCCGGGACAGGGGTTACGAGCAGTACTTC. It is translated as CASSRDRGYEQYF. This chain connects TRBV5-4 to TRBJ2-7, with 10 bases that match TRBD1. After removal of 4 bases from V and 4 bases from J, the junction contained 2 bases not matched to a gene. Germline-derived CDR1 and CDR2 are SGHNT and YYREEE (reference sequence). The CDR3 sequence is 13 residues long.